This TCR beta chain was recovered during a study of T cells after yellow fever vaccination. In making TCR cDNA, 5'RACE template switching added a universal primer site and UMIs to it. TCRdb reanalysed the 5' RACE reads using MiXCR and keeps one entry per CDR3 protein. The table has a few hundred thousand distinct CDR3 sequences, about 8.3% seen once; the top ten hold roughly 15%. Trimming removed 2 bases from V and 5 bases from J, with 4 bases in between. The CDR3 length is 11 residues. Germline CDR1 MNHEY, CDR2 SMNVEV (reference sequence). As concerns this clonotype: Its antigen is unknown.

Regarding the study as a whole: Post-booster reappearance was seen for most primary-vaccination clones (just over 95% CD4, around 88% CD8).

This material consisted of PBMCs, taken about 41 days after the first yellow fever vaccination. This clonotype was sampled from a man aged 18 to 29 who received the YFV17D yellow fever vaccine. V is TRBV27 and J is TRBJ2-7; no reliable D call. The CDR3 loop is CASSLSHEQYV. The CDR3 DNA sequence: TGTGCCAGCAGTTTAAGCCACGAGCAGTACGTC.